The present entry profiles one T cell receptor beta chain with its context. The antigen remains undetermined. The data are from a study of identifying expanded T cells in peripheral blood. Broader study findings: Differentially abundant clones: roughly 1.3 between replicates, roughly 16 at 2 to 3 weeks, over 18 at four. Across healthy donors, higher total template counts meant significantly greater approximately 2-week count variance.

The V end lost 7 bases, the J end lost 6 bases, and 3 bases lay between the germline ends. CDR3 length: 9 residues. Germline values: CDR1 SGDLS, CDR2 YYNGEE. TCRdb's table, derived via immunoSEQ multiplex PCR, lists solely in-frame clones and lacks some. This table has under 130,000 clones, roughly 90% appearing once. During the collection period, no donor immune events like infections were recorded. Input material: blood. J is TRBJ2-3 and V is TRBV9; no definite D call. This receptor was obtained from a person between 18 and 69 years old in good health. CDR3 nucleotides: TGTGCCAGCGGTGATACGCAGTATTTT. This sequence encodes CASGDTQYF.